This record concerns one T cell receptor beta chain sequence. Locally advanced or metastatic urothelial carcinoma affected all patients. Sampling of each patient yielded between 1 and 8 specimens, collected pretreatment and on-treatment. Generated by immunoSEQ multiplex PCR, the TCRdb table keeps only in-frame clones and is missing some. The data hold about 69,000 clones, with 85% to 90% observed a single time. The sample belongs to a study of PD-L1 blockade in urothelial cancer. Study in general: A median of roughly 140,000 T cells was found in the blood samples.

This material consisted of PBMCs, taken around atezolizumab (anti-PD-L1) treatment. This TCR was recovered from a man in his fifties or sixties with urothelial cancer.

The chain's CDR3 is CASSLSGANTIYF. The CDR3 region has the DNA TGTGCCAGCAGCTTATCTGGAGCGAACACCATATATTTT. The V call is TRBV5-5, the J call TRBJ1-3, with unresolved D. The CDR3 runs to 13 residues. The V end lost 2 bases, the J end lost 7 bases, and 10 bases lay between the germline ends. Germline V gene lookup returns CDR1 SGHKS and CDR2 YYEKEE (reference sequence).